Listed below are T cell receptor beta chains from one sample, sequenced in a study of graft-versus-host responses after intestinal transplantation. Clones were read by immunoSEQ multiplex PCR, and TCRdb kept only the in-frame ones, dropping some. The sample records about 100,000 clones, about 90% being singletons. These receptors lack a known antigen. Material: unstimulated CD4+ T cells sorted from spleen or lymph node cells, obtained before transplant. The receptors come from a human donor who was the organ donor for an intestinal transplant. Each CDR3 is given with its conserved first and last residue. The D gene is left open where the match is weak. Rows may omit the clone size; those that give it use once, few, many or a size class.

-	TRBV28	-	TRBJ2-2	TGTGCCAGCAGTCGAATCGGGGAGCTGTTTTTT	CASSRIGELFF
-	TRBV6-5	few	TRBJ1-3	TGTGCCAGCAGTTTGGCGGGGAACGAGAGAAACACCATATATTTT	CASSLAGNERNTIYF
TRBD1	TRBV28	-	TRBJ1-2	TGTGCCAGCAGCTGGGACAGGGCTCTCTATGGCTACACCTTC	CASSWDRALYGYTF
TRBD2	TRBV7-9	once	TRBJ2-3	TGTGCCAGCAGCTTGGCTAGCGGTACAGATACGCAGTATTTT	CASSLASGTDTQYF
TRBD1	TRBV5-6	-	TRBJ2-7	TGTGCCAGCAGCCTGGGGACAGGGGCATTGTACGAGCAGTACTTC	CASSLGTGALYEQYF
TRBD1	TRBV5-1	-	TRBJ2-7	TGCGCCAGCAGCCGGGGCACCGGGACAGGGGACCACGAGCAGTACTTC	CASSRGTGTGDHEQYF
TRBD2	TRBV5-1	-	TRBJ2-3	TGCGCCAGCAGCCGACTAGCGCTCACAGATACGCAGTATTTT	CASSRLALTDTQYF
-	TRBV19	-	TRBJ1-1	TGTGCCAGTAGTATAGGGGGCATGAACACTGAAGCTTTCTTT	CASSIGGMNTEAFF
-	TRBV7-2	-	TRBJ2-5	TGTGCCAGCAGCTTAGTAGCTGGCGCGGAGACCCAGTACTTC	CASSLVAGAETQYF
TRBD2	TRBV5-1	few	TRBJ2-3	TGCGCCAGCAGCTTGATTATAACTAGCGAGATCACAGATACGCAGTATTTT	CASSLIITSEITDTQYF
-	TRBV19	few	TRBJ2-1	TGTGCCAGTAGTCTAGGGAAATACAATGAGCAGTTCTTC	CASSLGKYNEQFF
-	TRBV15	-	TRBJ1-5	TGTGCCACCAGCAGAGTTACAGATCAGCCCCAGCATTTT	CATSRVTDQPQHF
-	TRBV4-3	-	TRBJ1-1	TGCGCCAGCAGCCCTCGGGGTGTCCTCACTGAAGCTTTCTTT	CASSPRGVLTEAFF
TRBD1	TRBV6-8	-	TRBJ1-2	TGTGCCCCGCACACACTGGGACAGGCGGGAGATGGCTACACCTTC	CAPHTLGQAGDGYTF
-	TRBV9	-	TRBJ1-2	TGTGCCAGCAGACACAGGGATGACTATGGCTACACCTTC	CASRHRDDYGYTF
-	TRBV6-1	-	TRBJ1-2	TGTGCCAGCAGTCCGGTTTCCAGCGGTAACTATGGCTACACCTTC	CASSPVSSGNYGYTF
TRBD1	TRBV19	-	TRBJ2-6	TGTGCCAGTAGTAGGCATTCGGGACAGTCTGGGGCCAACGTCCTGACTTTC	CASSRHSGQSGANVLTF
-	TRBV16	-	TRBJ1-1	TGTGCCAGCAGCGCACAGGAAAGGCCTGAAGCTTTCTTT	CASSAQERPEAFF
-	TRBV28	once	TRBJ1-5	TGTGCCAGCAGTTTCGTGATGTCTAGCAATCAGCCCCAGCATTTT	CASSFVMSSNQPQHF
TRBD1	TRBV5-1	-	TRBJ2-3	TGCGCCAGCAGCTTTCGGGGACAGTACACAGATACGCAGTATTTT	CASSFRGQYTDTQYF
-	TRBV14	-	TRBJ1-6	TGTGCCAGCAGCCAAGGGGGCGGCAGATTAAATTCACCCCTCCACTTT	CASSQGGGRLNSPLHF
TRBD1	TRBV29-1	-	TRBJ2-7	TGCAGCGCCGAACTAAGACAGGGTGGATACGAGCAGTACTTC	CSAELRQGGYEQYF
-	TRBV5-6	few	TRBJ1-2	TGTGCCAGCAGCTTGGAGCCAGACGGCGGCTACACCTTC	CASSLEPDGGYTF
TRBD1	TRBV6-5	-	TRBJ1-2	TGTGCCAGCAGTTACTCGGACAGGAACTATGGCTACACCTTC	CASSYSDRNYGYTF
-	TRBV5-1	-	TRBJ1-2	TGCGCCAGCAGCTTACCGGGCCTGGGAAGTGGCTACACCTTC	CASSLPGLGSGYTF